This T cell receptor beta chain was retrieved from a study of shared clonotypes between healthy human individuals. Regarding the study as a whole: Estimated clonotype richness was generally higher in naive than memory subsets.

The run depth of the assay was deep. The assay was immunoSEQ multiplex PCR, and TCRdb's table has in-frame clones only and misses some. The sample contains roughly 2 million clones, roughly 95% of which appear only once. The trim removed 4 bases at V and 5 bases at J, leaving 6 bases unmatched. Germline CDR1 KGHSH, CDR2 LQKENI. This CDR3 region has 15 residues. A note on this clone: Antigen specificity is unknown.

The sample comprised naive CD4+ T cells sorted from blood. Subset denoted: CD45RA+ positively selected. The origin of this receptor is a man younger than 30 in good health. This chain connects TRBV18 to TRBJ2-7; 12 bases agree with TRBD1. In nucleotides, the CDR3 is TGTGCCAGCTCACAAACCGGGACAGGGGGCCACGAGCAGTACTTC. This encodes CASSQTGTGGHEQYF.